These 29 T cell receptor beta chains originate from one sample sequenced in a study of blood T cells in healthy people across ages. Through a sample-barcoded 5' primer and a J-beta primer mix, a second PCR was run for roughly 6 to 11 cycles. TCRdb recomputed calls from the 5' RACE reads with MiXCR, one row per CDR3 protein. The sample records about 1,400,000 distinct CDR3 sequences, roughly 64% being singletons. Sequencing input: blood. The receptors come from a man younger than 30 in good health.

The chain has TRBV7-9 and TRBJ2-1; D is ambiguous. The V end was cut by 5 bases, the J end by 1 base, with 12 bases between. CDR3 length: 15 residues. Germline V CDR1 and CDR2: SEHNR, FQNEAQ (reference sequence). Here the CDR3 reads CASSLGPESYNEQFF. CDR3 sequence (DNA): TGTGCCAGCAGCCTAGGCCCAGAGTCCTACAATGAGCAGTTCTTC.

The V call is TRBV7-6, the J call TRBJ2-3; possible D gene TRBD2, 6 bases. Germline CDR1 and CDR2: SGHVS and FNYEAQ. The CDR3 runs 17 residues. Trimming pared 4 bases from V and 6 bases from J, leaving 23 bases between. The CDR3 DNA sequence: TGTGCCAGCAGCTCATTAGCCCCCGGGGGTGCGGTGGATACGCAGTATTTT. This encodes CASSSLAPGGAVDTQYF.

The rearrangement joins TRBV12-3 or TRBV12-4 to TRBJ2-1, with a possible D match to TRBD2 (6 bases). The CDR3 sequence is 15 residues long. V dropped 3 bases and J dropped 7 bases, with 16 bases sitting between them. CDR3 bases: TGTGCCAGCAGTTTTGGCGGAGGGGCTCTTAATGAGCAGTTCTTC. It yields the protein CASSFGGGALNEQFF.

The CDR3 is CSASPGSIADTQYF. The CDR3, as DNA: TGCAGCGCCTCGCCGGGGTCGATTGCAGATACGCAGTATTTT. The chain uses TRBV20-1 and TRBJ2-3; TRBD2 might be the D (5 bases). CDR1 is DFQATT and CDR2 is SNEGSKA in the germline V gene (reference sequence). The CDR3 has 14 residues.

The V gene is TRBV2, the J gene TRBJ2-5; the D is unclear. Trimming removed 6 bases from V and 0 bases from J, with 5 bases in between. CDR3 length: 12 amino acids. Germline values: CDR1 SNHLY, CDR2 FYNNEI. CDR3 coding DNA: TGTGCCAGCAGGAGTAACCAAGAGACCCAGTACTTC. As protein: CASRSNQETQYF.

The chain employs TRBV21-1 and TRBJ2-6; the table's D gene call, TRBD1, was not cross checked with the DNA. TRBV21-1 is flagged as a pseudogene. The CDR3 runs to 15 residues. CDR3 region: CARGTGGAGANVLTF. The DNA of the CDR3 is TGTGCCAGGGGGACAGGGGGTGCTGGGGCCAACGTCCTGACTTTC.

This chain links TRBV14 with TRBJ2-2; TRBD2 is a possible D gene (5 bases). V lost 0 bases, J lost 0 bases, and 17 bases lay in between. Germline V gives CDR1 SGHDN, CDR2 FVKESK. This CDR3 contains 19 residues. The DNA for the CDR3 is TGTGCCAGCAGCCAAGATGCGGGCAGCTTTCCCTCGAACACCGGGGAGCTGTTTTTT. It specifies CASSQDAGSFPSNTGELFF.

The CDR3 DNA is TGTGCCAGCAGTACAGGGAATCCAGATACGCAGTATTTT. Its translation: CASSTGNPDTQYF. The rearrangement uses TRBV28 and TRBJ2-3; maybe TRBD1 (6 bases). The CDR3 contains 13 residues. Germline V lookup: CDR1 MDHEN, CDR2 SYDVKM. V shed 5 bases and J shed 4 bases, with 10 bases lying between them.

The gene calls are TRBV5-1 and TRBJ1-1; 7 nucleotides agree with TRBD1. V was pared by 0 bases and J by 0 bases, with 5 bases of the junction left unmatched. The CDR3 extends over 16 amino acids. Germline CDR1 and CDR2: SGHRS and YFSETQ. DNA of the CDR3: TGCGCCAGCAGCTTGGTAACAGGGGAAATGAACACTGAAGCTTTCTTT. Protein: CASSLVTGEMNTEAFF.

The V and J genes are TRBV7-2 and TRBJ2-4; D is unresolved. Trimming shortened V by 1 base and J by 6 bases, and 13 bases separated the two germline ends. The germline V gene has CDR1 SGHTA and CDR2 FQGNSA. This CDR3 has 15 amino acids. The CDR3 sequence is CASSLGNYRGNIQYF. CDR3 coding DNA: TGTGCCAGCAGCTTAGGAAACTACCGAGGAAACATTCAGTACTTC.

This clonotype was counted only a few times. The chain employs TRBV3-1 and TRBJ1-1; D is perhaps TRBD1 (5 bases). V was clipped by 3 bases and J by 1 base, with 9 bases between them. CDR3 length equals 14 residues. CDR1 is LGHDT, CDR2 YNNKEL, per germline (reference sequence). Here the CDR3 reads CASSQGRQNTEAFF. The CDR3 region has the DNA TGTGCCAGCAGCCAGGGACGGCAGAACACTGAAGCTTTCTTT.

The chain has TRBV12-3 or TRBV12-4 and TRBJ2-7; 8 bases line up with TRBD1. J was trimmed by 1 base and V by 6 bases; bases with no gene match: 8. This CDR3 comprises 15 residues. CDR3 bases: TGTGCCAGCAGCCACGACAGGGGACGATCCTACGAGCAGTACTTC. Encoded protein: CASSHDRGRSYEQYF.

The chain couples TRBV7-6 to TRBJ2-5; tentatively, D is TRBD1 (5 bases). The DNA end is more similar to TRBJ2-7, so the J call may be wrong. This CDR3 comprises 13 residues. Germline V gene data show CDR1 as SGHVS and CDR2 as FNYEAQ. DNA for the CDR3: TGTGCCAGCAGCTTATCAGGGCCGAACGAGCAGTACTTC. Protein product: CASSLSGPNEQYF.

The V call is TRBV5-1, the J call TRBJ2-1, with 14 bases fitting TRBD2. CDR3 size: 16 residues. The ends lost 0 bases at V and 8 bases at J; junction bases unmatched: 4. Germline values: CDR1 SGHRS, CDR2 YFSETQ. The CDR3 loop is CASSLGGLAGVYEQFF. The CDR3, as DNA: TGCGCCAGCAGCTTGGGGGGACTAGCGGGAGTCTATGAGCAGTTCTTC.

The chain links TRBV29-1 to TRBJ2-1; 14 positions agree with TRBD2. Germline V gene lookup returns CDR1 SQVTM and CDR2 ANQGSEA. The CDR3 loop spans 15 amino acids. The CDR3 here is CSAAGTSGSYNEQFF. As DNA, the CDR3 is TGCAGTGCCGCCGGGACTAGCGGGAGTTACAATGAGCAGTTCTTC.

This clonotype was seen just once. This rearrangement joins TRBV29-1 to TRBJ2-1; a possible D gene is TRBD1 (6 bases). Germline V gene lookup returns CDR1 SQVTM and CDR2 ANQGSEA. CDR3 length: 14 amino acids. Trimming cost V 3 bases and J 5 bases, with 14 bases left between them. This CDR3 is CSVEGVAGDNEQFF. Here the CDR3 DNA reads TGCAGCGTTGAGGGTGTCGCAGGGGACAATGAGCAGTTCTTC.

The rearrangement joins TRBV20-1 to TRBJ2-7; 7 nucleotides line up with TRBD2. Germline CDR1 reads DFQATT; CDR2 reads SNEGSKA (reference sequence). V lost 7 bases to trimming and J lost 0 bases; unmatched junction nucleotides: 9. The CDR3 loop spans 14 amino acids. CDR3 residues: CSVSTSLVSYEQYF. In nucleotides, the CDR3 is TGCAGTGTTTCGACTAGCCTAGTCTCCTACGAGCAGTACTTC.

V is TRBV11-2 and J is TRBJ2-1; D gene uncertain. V lost 7 bases and J lost 13, with 29 bases in between. Germline CDR1 reads SGHAT; CDR2 reads FQNNGV. The CDR3 loop spans 16 amino acids. The CDR3 protein is CASTPRGSLLEETQFF. The CDR3 DNA reads as TGTGCCAGCACCCCCCGTGGCTCCCTCCTTGAAGAGACCCAGTTCTTC.

In its sample, this clonotype was seen once. V and J are TRBV18 and TRBJ1-2; tentative D call: TRBD1 (5 bases). The germline V gene has CDR1 KGHSH and CDR2 LQKENI. V lost 6 bases and J lost 8, with 16 bases in between. The CDR3 contains 13 residues. The CDR3 DNA reads TGTGCCAGCTCCGGTGAGGGGAGGAGAGGCTACACCTTC. This encodes CASSGEGRRGYTF.

About this clonotype: At one end, the junction sequence differs from germline, possibly due to a read error. This rearrangement joins TRBV5-1 to TRBJ2-1; D may be TRBD2 (6 bases). CDR1 is SGHRS and CDR2 is YFSETQ in the germline V gene. CDR3 length: 15 residues. CDR3 loop: CASIDLGRGHNERFF. The CDR3 DNA reads TGCGCCAGCATCGACCTGGGGCGGGGTCACAATGAGCGGTTCTTC.

V usage is TRBV2 and J usage is TRBJ1-5; D is unclear. Germline-derived CDR1 and CDR2 are SNHLY and FYNNEI. The V end lost 5 bases, the J end lost 2 bases, and 7 bases lay between the germline ends. CDR3 length equals 13 residues. For the CDR3, the DNA is TGTGCCAGCAGTAATCGGGGCAATCAGCCCCAGCATTTT. Its translation: CASSNRGNQPQHF.

This clonotype was detected only a few times. V gene TRBV12-3 or TRBV12-4 combines with J gene TRBJ2-2, with 9 bases matching TRBD1. The CDR3 covers 12 residues. The ends lost 8 bases at V and 5 bases at J; junction bases unmatched: 0. The CDR3 coding sequence is TGTGCCAGCGGACAGGGGACCGGGGAGCTGTTTTTT. Its protein is CASGQGTGELFF.

The chain carries TRBV7-2 and TRBJ1-2; unclear D gene. CDR1 and CDR2 from the germline V gene are SGHTA and FQGNSA. The CDR3 spans 14 residues. The ends were cut back, 5 bases at V and 3 bases at J, with 13 bases in the middle. The CDR3 nucleotides are TGTGCCAGCAGCCACCCCGGGGTTGACTATGGCTACACCTTC. It is translated as CASSHPGVDYGYTF.

The chain employs TRBV25-1 and TRBJ2-3; no clear D gene. The CDR3 has 16 residues. CDR1 MGHDK and CDR2 SYGVNS come from the germline V gene. V was pared by 3 bases and J by 1 base, with 14 bases between. In DNA form, the CDR3 reads TGTGCCAGCAGTGAGCACCCCCAGGTGGGCACAGATACGCAGTATTTT. Translated, it gives CASSEHPQVGTDTQYF.

This clonotype is a singleton in its sample. The V gene is TRBV20-1, the J gene TRBJ2-5; tentatively, D is TRBD2 (6 bases). The CDR3 runs 12 residues. V lost 5 bases and J lost 5, with 12 bases in between. Germline V gene lookup returns CDR1 DFQATT and CDR2 SNEGSKA (reference sequence). The CDR3 bases are TGCAGTGCTGGAGCGGGTAGGGAGACCCAGTACTTC. Amino acids: CSAGAGRETQYF.

J is TRBJ2-3 and V is TRBV4-3; D might be TRBD1 (6 bases). The CDR3 sequence is 13 residues long. Per the germline V gene, CDR1 is LGHNA and CDR2 is YSLEER. V gave up 4 bases and J gave up 5 bases, with 10 bases separating them. As DNA, the CDR3 is TGCGCCAGCAGCCGCCCCAGGGGAGATACGCAGTATTTT. Translation gives CASSRPRGDTQYF.

This clonotype came up once. The rearrangement links TRBV7-9 to TRBJ2-3, with 10 bases lining up with TRBD1. The length of the CDR3 is 15 residues. Germline V gene lookup returns CDR1 SEHNR and CDR2 FQNEAQ (reference sequence). The trim removed 1 base at V and 4 bases at J, leaving 2 bases unmatched. CDR3 DNA: TGTGCCAGCAGCTTAGGGGACAGGGGTGCAGATACGCAGTATTTT. This encodes CASSLGDRGADTQYF.

In its sample, this clonotype was seen many times. The chain recombines TRBV29-1 with TRBJ2-5; TRBD1 aligns across 10 bases. Looked up from germline, CDR1 is SQVTM and CDR2 is ANQGSEA. The CDR3 is 15 amino acids. V lost 4 bases and J lost 5; bases outside the gene matches: 10. The DNA for the CDR3 is TGCAGCGTTGTGGGGGACAGGGGTTCTGGGGAGACCCAGTACTTC. This translates into CSVVGDRGSGETQYF.

The chain links TRBV29-1 to TRBJ2-1, with TRBD2 matching over 8 bases. CDR1 and CDR2 (germline): SQVTM, ANQGSEA. With 8 bases clipped from V and 6 bases from J, the junction kept 9 bases outside the gene matches. CDR3 length: 13 residues. CDR3 region: CSLGVAGTNEQFF. The CDR3 bases are TGCAGCCTTGGAGTAGCGGGGACCAATGAGCAGTTCTTC.